The 3 T cell receptor beta chains below come from one sample, sequenced in a study of beta chain features in type 1 diabetes. The isolated RNA, all of it, was reverse transcribed, so expressed TCRB transcripts were what got sequenced. Measured with immunoSEQ multiplex PCR; TCRdb has only the in-frame clones, and not every one. The sample carries roughly 610,000 clones, about 16% recorded once. Sample: naive CD4+ T cells from blood. The receptors come from a man aged 18 to 29 in good health.

The chain joins TRBV2 to TRBJ2-7; D possibly matches TRBD1 or TRBD2 (6 bases each). Trimming pared 6 bases from V and 4 bases from J, leaving 13 bases between. This CDR3 comprises 13 residues. Germline-derived CDR1 and CDR2 are SNHLY and FYNNEI. In DNA, the CDR3 is TGTGCCAGCAGGCGGGACATTGGGTACGAGCAGTACTTC. Protein product: CASRRDIGYEQYF.

CDR3 bases: TGTGCCAGCAGCGCACCCGGGACTAGCGGGGCCAATGAGCAGTTCTTC. As protein: CASSAPGTSGANEQFF. The chain has TRBV7-2 and TRBJ2-1, with TRBD2 matching over 13 bases. CDR1 and CDR2 (germline): SGHTA, FQGNSA. V dropped 5 bases and J dropped 6; count of bases not matched to a gene: 7. The length of the CDR3 is 16 residues.

This clone was observed a handful of times. The rearrangement joins TRBV4-3 to TRBJ1-2, with D unresolved. Germline V gene lookup returns CDR1 LGHNA and CDR2 YSLEER. This CDR3 has 15 residues. V lost 0 bases and J lost 0, with 8 bases in between. In nucleotides, the CDR3 is TGCGCCAGCAGCCAAGAGCGGTTTTCTAACTATGGCTACACCTTC. The encoded protein is CASSQERFSNYGYTF.